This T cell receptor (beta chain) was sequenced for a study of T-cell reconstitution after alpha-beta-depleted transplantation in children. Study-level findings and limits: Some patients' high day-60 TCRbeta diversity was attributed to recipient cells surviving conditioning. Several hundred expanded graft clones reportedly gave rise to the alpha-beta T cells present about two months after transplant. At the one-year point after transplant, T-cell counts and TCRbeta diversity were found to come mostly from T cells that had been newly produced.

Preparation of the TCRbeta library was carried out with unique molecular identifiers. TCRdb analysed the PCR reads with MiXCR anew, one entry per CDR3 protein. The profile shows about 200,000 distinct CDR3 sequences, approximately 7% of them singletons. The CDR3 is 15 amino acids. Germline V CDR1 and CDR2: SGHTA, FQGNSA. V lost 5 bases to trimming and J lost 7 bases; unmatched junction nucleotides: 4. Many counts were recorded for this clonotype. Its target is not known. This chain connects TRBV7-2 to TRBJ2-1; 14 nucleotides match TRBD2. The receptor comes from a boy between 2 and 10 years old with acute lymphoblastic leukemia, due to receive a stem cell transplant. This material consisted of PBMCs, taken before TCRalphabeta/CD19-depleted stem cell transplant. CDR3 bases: TGTGCCAGCAGCGAGGGACTAGCGGGAGTGAATGAGCAGTTCTTC. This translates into CASSEGLAGVNEQFF. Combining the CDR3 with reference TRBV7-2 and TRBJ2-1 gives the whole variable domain GAGVSQSPSNKVTEKGKDVELRCDPISGHTALYWYRQSLGQGLEFLIYFQGNSAPDKSGLPSDRFSAERTGGSVSTLTIQRTQQEDSAVYLCASSEGLAGVNEQFFGPGTRLTVL.